Reported below is one T cell receptor (beta chain). What it recognizes is unknown. Produced via immunoSEQ multiplex PCR; TCRdb's table is partial and in-frame only. In the table there are more than 85,000 clones, about 88% of which are singletons. Healthy donors had no documented immune events, such as infections, while sampled. The data are from a study of identifying expanded T cells in peripheral blood. Overall study findings and caveats: Clone count variance between approximately two-week samples rose with total template count.

This CDR3 region has 14 residues. V lost 3 bases and J lost 6, with 12 bases in between. Per germline, CDR1 SGHKS and CDR2 YYEKEE (reference sequence). The chain is built from TRBV5-5 and TRBJ1-4; D not resolved. The sequence was collected from a person aged 18-70 years in good health. The sequenced material came from blood. CDR3 in DNA: TGTGCCAGCAGCTCCCCCGGGCTCGATGAAAAACTGTTTTTT. As protein: CASSSPGLDEKLFF.